Below, 2 T cell receptor beta chains from the same sample are listed, as sequenced in a study of blood T cells in healthy people across ages. Primers used in a second PCR of about 7 to 12 cycles were a sample-barcoded 5' primer and a J-beta primer mix. Each CDR3 protein is one row after TCRdb ran MiXCR on the 5' RACE reads. This table holds about 1.5 million distinct CDR3 sequences, around 39% found once. Sequenced input: blood. The receptors shown here come from a woman aged 18-29 years in good health.

This chain links TRBV5-1 with TRBJ2-1; 8 nucleotides align to TRBD2. Trimming cost V 4 bases and J 4 bases; bases outside gene matches: 7. Germline CDR1 and CDR2: SGHRS and YFSETQ. The CDR3 extends over 15 amino acids. The CDR3 DNA reads TGCGCCAGCAGCCCGGGGGGGACAAAGTACAATGAGCAGTTCTTC. This codes for CASSPGGTKYNEQFF.

The chain joins TRBV19 to TRBJ2-5, with 9 nucleotides matching TRBD1. The J call may be mistaken, given a closer DNA end match to TRBJ2-7. Germline loops: CDR1 LNHDA, CDR2 SQIVND (reference sequence). The CDR3 runs 14 residues. As DNA, the CDR3 is TGTGCCAGTAGTATACGGACAGGGGACTACGAGCAGTACTTC. Residues: CASSIRTGDYEQYF.